This T cell receptor beta chain comes out of a study of OX40 agonist ivuxolimab in advanced cancers. The V end lost 1 base, the J end lost 3 bases, and 4 bases lay between the germline ends. Germline V lookup: CDR1 SGHTA, CDR2 FQGTGA. The CDR3 extends over 12 amino acids. Comments on this clone: Other DNA sequences within the sample encode an identical CDR3.

Produced via immunoSEQ multiplex PCR; TCRdb's table is partial and in-frame only. The sample carries under 20,000 clones, approximately 80% recorded once. This sequence originates from an adult with an advanced solid tumor such as melanoma, head and neck, liver or kidney cancer. The source was CD4+ or CD8+ T cells sorted from blood, collected in a trial of the OX40 agonist ivuxolimab. This rearrangement joins TRBV7-3 to TRBJ2-7; D ambiguous. The CDR3 bases are TGTGCCAGCAGCTTAAATGGCTACGAGCAGTACTTC. It codes for CASSLNGYEQYF.